This TCR beta chain was observed in a study of T cell responses to AZD1222 COVID-19 vaccine. Overall study results and limits: Females outnumbered males among donors, who were mostly white British; clonal diversity was possibly underestimated. Repertoire sampling was restricted to post-peak T cell response timepoints. Unmutated variant regions are reportedly the target of nearly half of TCRs that are spike-specific. Spike-specific TCR breadth and depth both grew after two AZD1222 doses.

This clone appeared once. Its specificity is not known. The repertoire was sequenced with immunoSEQ multiplex PCR; TCRdb's copy has only in-frame clones and lacks some. The profile shows some 150,000 clones, around 90% of them singletons. The sequencing used peripheral blood, collected on day 0 of MenACWY control vaccination. The TCR sequence derives from an adult in good health.

The CDR3 protein is CATSRVSGGTYEQYF. CDR3 DNA: TGTGCCACCAGCAGAGTTAGCGGGGGCACCTACGAGCAGTACTTC. The J gene is TRBJ2-7, the V gene TRBV15; TRBD2 matches at 9 bases. V gave up 1 base and J gave up 2 bases; unmatched junction bases: 3. The CDR3 has 15 residues. CDR1 is LNHNV and CDR2 is YYDKDF in the germline V gene (reference sequence).